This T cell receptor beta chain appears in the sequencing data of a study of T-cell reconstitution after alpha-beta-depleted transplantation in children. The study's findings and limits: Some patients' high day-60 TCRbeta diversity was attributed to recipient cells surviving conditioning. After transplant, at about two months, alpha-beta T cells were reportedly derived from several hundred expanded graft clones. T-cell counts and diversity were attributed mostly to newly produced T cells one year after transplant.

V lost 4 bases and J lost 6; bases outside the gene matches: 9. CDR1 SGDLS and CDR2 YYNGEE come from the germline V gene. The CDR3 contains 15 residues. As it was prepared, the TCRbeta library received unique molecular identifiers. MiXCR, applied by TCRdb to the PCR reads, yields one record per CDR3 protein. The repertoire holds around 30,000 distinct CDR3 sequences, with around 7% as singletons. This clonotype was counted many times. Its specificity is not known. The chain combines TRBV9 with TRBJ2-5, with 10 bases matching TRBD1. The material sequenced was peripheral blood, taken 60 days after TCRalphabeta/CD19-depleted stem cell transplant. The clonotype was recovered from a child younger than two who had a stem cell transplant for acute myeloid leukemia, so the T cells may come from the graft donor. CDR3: CASSPRGQGRKTQYF. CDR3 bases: TGTGCCAGCAGCCCCAGGGGACAGGGGCGGAAGACCCAGTACTTC.